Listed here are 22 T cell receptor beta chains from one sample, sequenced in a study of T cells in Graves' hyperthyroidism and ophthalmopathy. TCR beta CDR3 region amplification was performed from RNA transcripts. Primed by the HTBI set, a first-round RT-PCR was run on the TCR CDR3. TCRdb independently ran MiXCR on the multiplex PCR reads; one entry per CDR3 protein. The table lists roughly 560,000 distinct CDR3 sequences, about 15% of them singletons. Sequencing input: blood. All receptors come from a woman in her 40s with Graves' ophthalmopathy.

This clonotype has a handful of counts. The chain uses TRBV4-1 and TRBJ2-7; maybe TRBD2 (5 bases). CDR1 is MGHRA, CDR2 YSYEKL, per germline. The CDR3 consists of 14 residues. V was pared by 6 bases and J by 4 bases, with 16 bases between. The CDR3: CASSVREDSYEQYF. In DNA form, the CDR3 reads TGCGCCAGCAGTGTCCGGGAAGACTCGTACGAGCAGTACTTC.

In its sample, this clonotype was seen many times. The CDR3 bases are TGTGCCAGCAGCATCCTAGCGGGAGAGGGGACCCAGTACTTC. Encoded protein: CASSILAGEGTQYF. This chain joins TRBV7-8 and TRBJ2-5; 10 nucleotides agree with TRBD2. The CDR3 is made up of 14 amino acids. Germline V gene data show CDR1 as SGHVS and CDR2 as FQNEAQ. The junction had 7 bases not matched to a gene; V was cut back by 5 bases and J by 7 bases.

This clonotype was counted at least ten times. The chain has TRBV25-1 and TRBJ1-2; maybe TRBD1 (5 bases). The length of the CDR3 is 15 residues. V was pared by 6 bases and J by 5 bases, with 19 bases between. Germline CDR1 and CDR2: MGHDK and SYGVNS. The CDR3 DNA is TGTGCCAGCAGGGAACCCGGGGCAGGGAGGTATGGCTACACCTTC. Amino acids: CASREPGAGRYGYTF.

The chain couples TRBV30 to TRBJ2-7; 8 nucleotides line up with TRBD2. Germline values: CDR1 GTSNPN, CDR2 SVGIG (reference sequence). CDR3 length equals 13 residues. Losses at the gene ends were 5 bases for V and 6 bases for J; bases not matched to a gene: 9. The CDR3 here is CAWDRAGGGEQYF. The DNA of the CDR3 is TGTGCCTGGGACCGGGCGGGAGGAGGCGAGCAGTACTTC.

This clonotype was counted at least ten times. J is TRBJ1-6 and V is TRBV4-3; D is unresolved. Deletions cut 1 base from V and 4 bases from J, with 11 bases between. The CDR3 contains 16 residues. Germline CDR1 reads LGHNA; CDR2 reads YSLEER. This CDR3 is CASSQVGGRYNSPLHF. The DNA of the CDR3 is TGCGCCAGCAGCCAAGTAGGTGGCCGGTATAATTCACCCCTCCACTTT.

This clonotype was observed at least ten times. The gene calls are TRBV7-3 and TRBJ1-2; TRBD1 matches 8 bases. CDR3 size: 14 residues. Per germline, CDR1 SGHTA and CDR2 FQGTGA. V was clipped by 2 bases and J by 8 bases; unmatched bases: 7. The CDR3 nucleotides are TGTGCCAGCAGCTTAGGGGGGACAGGTTCGGGCTACACCTTC. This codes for CASSLGGTGSGYTF.

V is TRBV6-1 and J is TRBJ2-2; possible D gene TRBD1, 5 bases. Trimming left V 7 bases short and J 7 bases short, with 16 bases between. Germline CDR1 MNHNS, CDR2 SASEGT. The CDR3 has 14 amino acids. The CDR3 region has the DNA TGTGCCAGCACCAAGTTGGACAAATTCGGGGAGCTGTTTTTT. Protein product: CASTKLDKFGELFF.

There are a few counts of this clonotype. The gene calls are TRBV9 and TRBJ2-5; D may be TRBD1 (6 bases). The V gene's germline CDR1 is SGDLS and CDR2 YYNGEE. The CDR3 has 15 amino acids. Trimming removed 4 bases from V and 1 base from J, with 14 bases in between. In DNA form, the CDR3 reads TGTGCCAGCAGCCGGACCGGGACACTCCAAGAGACCCAGTACTTC. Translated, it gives CASSRTGTLQETQYF.

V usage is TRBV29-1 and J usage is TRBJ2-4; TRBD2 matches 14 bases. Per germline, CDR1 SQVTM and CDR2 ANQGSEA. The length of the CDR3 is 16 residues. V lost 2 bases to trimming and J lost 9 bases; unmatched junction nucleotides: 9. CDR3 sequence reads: CSVELGLAGAISIQYF. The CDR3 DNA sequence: TGCAGCGTTGAATTGGGACTAGCGGGAGCAATTAGCATTCAGTACTTC.

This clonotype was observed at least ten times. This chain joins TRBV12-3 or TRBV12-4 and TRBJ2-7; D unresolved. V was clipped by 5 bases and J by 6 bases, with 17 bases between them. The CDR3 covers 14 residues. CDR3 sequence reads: CASSARGPQTEQYF. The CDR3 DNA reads TGTGCCAGCAGTGCACGAGGACCGCAGACCGAGCAGTACTTC.

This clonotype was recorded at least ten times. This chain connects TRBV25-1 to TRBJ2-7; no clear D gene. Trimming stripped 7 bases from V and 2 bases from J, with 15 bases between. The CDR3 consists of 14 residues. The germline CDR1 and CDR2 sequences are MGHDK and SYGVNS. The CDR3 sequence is CASIPSDGTYEQYF. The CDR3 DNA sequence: TGTGCCAGCATCCCGTCGGACGGAACCTACGAGCAGTACTTC.

The CDR3 DNA reads as TGTGCCAGCAGTTACTTCTTCCAGGGTACGCAAGAGACCCAGTACTTC. Its translation is CASSYFFQGTQETQYF. This chain joins TRBV6-2 or TRBV6-3 and TRBJ2-5, with D perhaps TRBD1 (5 bases). Per germline, CDR1 MNHEY and CDR2 SVGEGT. Deletions cut 1 base from V and 2 bases from J, with 14 bases between. The CDR3 is made up of 16 amino acids.

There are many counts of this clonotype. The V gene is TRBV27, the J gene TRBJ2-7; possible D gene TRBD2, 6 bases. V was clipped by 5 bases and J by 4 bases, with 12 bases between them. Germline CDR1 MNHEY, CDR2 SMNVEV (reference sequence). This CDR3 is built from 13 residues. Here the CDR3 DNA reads TGTGCCAGCAGTAGAACTAGCCAGTACGAGCAGTACTTC. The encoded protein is CASSRTSQYEQYF.

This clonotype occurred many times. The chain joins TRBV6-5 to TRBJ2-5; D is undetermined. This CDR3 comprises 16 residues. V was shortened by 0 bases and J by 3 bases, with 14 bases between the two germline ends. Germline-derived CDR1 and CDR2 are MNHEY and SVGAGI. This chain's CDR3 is CASSYSRQILKETQYF. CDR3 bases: TGTGCCAGCAGTTACTCGAGGCAGATTTTAAAAGAGACCCAGTACTTC.

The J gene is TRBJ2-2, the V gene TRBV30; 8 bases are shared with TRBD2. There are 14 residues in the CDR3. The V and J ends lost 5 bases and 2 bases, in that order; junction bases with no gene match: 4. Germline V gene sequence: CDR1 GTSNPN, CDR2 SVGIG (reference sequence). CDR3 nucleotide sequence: TGTGCCTGGCCAGGGACTAGAAACACCGGGGAGCTGTTTTTT. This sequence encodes CAWPGTRNTGELFF.

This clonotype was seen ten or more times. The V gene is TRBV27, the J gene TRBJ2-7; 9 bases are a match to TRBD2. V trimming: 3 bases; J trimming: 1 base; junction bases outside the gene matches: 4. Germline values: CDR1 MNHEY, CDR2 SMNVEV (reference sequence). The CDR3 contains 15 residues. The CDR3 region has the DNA TGTGCCAGCAGTTTCCTGACTAGCGGTTCCTACGAGCAGTACTTC. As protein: CASSFLTSGSYEQYF.

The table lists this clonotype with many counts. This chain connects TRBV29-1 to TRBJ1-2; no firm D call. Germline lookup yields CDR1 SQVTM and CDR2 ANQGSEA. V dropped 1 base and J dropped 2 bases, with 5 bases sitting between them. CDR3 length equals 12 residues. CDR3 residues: CSVEASNYGYTF. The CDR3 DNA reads TGCAGCGTTGAAGCCAGCAACTATGGCTACACCTTC.

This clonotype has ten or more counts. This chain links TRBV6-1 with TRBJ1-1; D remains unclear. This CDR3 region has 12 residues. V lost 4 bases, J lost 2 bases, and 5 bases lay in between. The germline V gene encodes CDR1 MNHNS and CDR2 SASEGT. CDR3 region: CASSGPNTEAFF. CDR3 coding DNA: TGTGCCAGCAGTGGACCTAACACTGAAGCTTTCTTT.

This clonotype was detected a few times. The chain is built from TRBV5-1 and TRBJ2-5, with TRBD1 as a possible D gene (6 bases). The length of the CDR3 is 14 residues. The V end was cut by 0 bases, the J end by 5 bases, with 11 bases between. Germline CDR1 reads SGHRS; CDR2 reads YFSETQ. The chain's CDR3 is CASSLVGGYETQYF. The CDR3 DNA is TGCGCCAGCAGCTTGGTTGGGGGCTACGAGACCCAGTACTTC.

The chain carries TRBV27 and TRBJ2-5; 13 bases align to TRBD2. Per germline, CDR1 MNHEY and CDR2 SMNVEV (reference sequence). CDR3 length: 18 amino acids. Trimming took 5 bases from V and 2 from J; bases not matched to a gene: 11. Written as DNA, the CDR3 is TGTGCCAGCAGTCCCTTAAAGACTAGCGGGAGGTGGCAAGAGACCCAGTACTTC. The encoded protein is CASSPLKTSGRWQETQYF.

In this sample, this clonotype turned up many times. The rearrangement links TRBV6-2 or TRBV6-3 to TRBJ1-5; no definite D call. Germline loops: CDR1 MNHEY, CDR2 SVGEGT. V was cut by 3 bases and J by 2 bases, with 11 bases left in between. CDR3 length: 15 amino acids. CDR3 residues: CASSYPPERNQPQHF. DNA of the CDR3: TGTGCCAGCAGTTATCCGCCAGAACGCAATCAGCCCCAGCATTTT.

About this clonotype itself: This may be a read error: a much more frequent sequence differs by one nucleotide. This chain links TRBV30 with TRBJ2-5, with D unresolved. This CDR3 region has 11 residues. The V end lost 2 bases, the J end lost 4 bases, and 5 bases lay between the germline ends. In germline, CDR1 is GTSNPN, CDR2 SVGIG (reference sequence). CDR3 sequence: CAWSWRETQYF. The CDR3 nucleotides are TGTGCCTGGAGTTGGCGAGAGACCCAGTACTTC.